This T cell receptor beta chain was recovered during a study of blood T cell repertoires in COVID-19. Study as a whole: T cells, B-cell-depleted T cells, or PBMCs supplied cDNA or gDNA.

CDR1 is MNHEY and CDR2 is SVGAGI in the germline V gene. The CDR3 contains 12 residues. Trimming left V 6 bases short and J 2 bases short, with 7 bases between. Using immunoSEQ multiplex PCR, the repertoire was profiled, and TCRdb retains in-frame clones only, with some absent. The sample comprises around 260,000 clones, about 86% of which are singletons, and approximately 2% rests with the top ten. The sequenced sample was peripheral blood. The clonotype originates from a man aged 30 to 39 with active or convalescent COVID-19. The chain carries TRBV6-5 and TRBJ2-5; D is possibly TRBD1 (5 bases). In nucleotides, the CDR3 is TGTGCCAGCAGCAGGGTTCAAGAGACCCAGTACTTC. Protein product: CASSRVQETQYF.